Below, 28 T cell receptor beta chains from the same sample are listed, as sequenced in a study of OX40 agonist ivuxolimab in advanced cancers. Some clones are missing from TCRdb's copy, which holds only in-frame ones; the method was immunoSEQ multiplex PCR. The repertoire includes 70,000 to 80,000 clones, roughly 86% of them detected once, and 0.76% sits in the top ten. The sample was CD4+ or CD8+ T cells sorted from blood, taken in a trial of the OX40 agonist ivuxolimab. Source of these receptors: an adult with an advanced solid tumor such as melanoma, head and neck, liver or kidney cancer.

The J gene is TRBJ1-6, the V gene TRBV2; weak D call: TRBD1 (5 bases). The V and J ends lost 3 bases and 11 bases respectively, with 11 bases between them. This CDR3 has 13 amino acids. CDR1 is SNHLY and CDR2 is FYNNEI in the germline V gene. The CDR3 bases are TGTGCCAGCAGTGACGGGACTTGGGCACCCCTCCACTTT. Translated, it gives CASSDGTWAPLHF. Full variable domain (outside the CDR3, taken from reference TRBV2 and TRBJ1-6): EPEVTQTPSHQVTQMGQEVILRCVPISNHLYFYWYRQILGQKVEFLVSFYNNEISEKSEIFDDQFSVERPDGSNFTLKIRSTKLEDSAMYFCASSDGTWAPLHFGNGTRLTVT.

This clone occurred a few times. This chain uses TRBV28 with TRBJ2-7; D uncertain. Looked up from germline, CDR1 is MDHEN and CDR2 is SYDVKM. Deletions cut 3 bases from V and 3 bases from J, with 6 bases between. This CDR3 has 12 amino acids. The CDR3 nucleotides read TGTGCCAGCAGTTTGAAAGTCTACGAGCAGTACTTC. This sequence encodes CASSLKVYEQYF.

This rearrangement joins TRBV19 to TRBJ1-2; 8 nucleotides agree with TRBD1. V dropped 5 bases and J dropped 6; count of bases not matched to a gene: 5. The CDR3 totals 13 residues. CDR1 LNHDA and CDR2 SQIVND come from the germline V gene (reference sequence). CDR3 protein: CASSAGQGDGYTF. CDR3 coding DNA: TGTGCCAGTAGTGCCGGACAGGGTGATGGCTACACCTTC.

The chain employs TRBV28 and TRBJ1-1; no clear D. Per the germline V gene, CDR1 is MDHEN and CDR2 is SYDVKM. V lost 6 bases to trimming and J lost 6 bases, with 8 bases between them. This CDR3 spans 11 amino acids. CDR3 coding DNA: TGTGCCAGCAGCCGCCGGGCTGAAGCTTTCTTT. This codes for CASSRRAEAFF. The entire variable domain, with the rest obtained from reference TRBV28 and TRBJ1-1, is as follows: DVKVTQSSRYLVKRTGEKVFLECVQDMDHENMFWYRQDPGLGLRLIYFSYDVKMKEKGDIPEGYSVSREKKERFSLILESASTNQTSMYLCASSRRAEAFFGQGTRLTVV.

The genes are TRBV6-5 and TRBJ1-5, with 7 bases that match TRBD1. The CDR3 has 13 residues. Per germline, CDR1 MNHEY and CDR2 SVGAGI. V lost 10 bases to trimming and J lost 5 bases; unmatched junction nucleotides: 8. Here the CDR3 reads CATRDRAHQPQHF. CDR3 nucleotides: TGTGCCACCAGAGACAGGGCCCATCAGCCCCAGCATTTT.

This clone appeared once. The chain joins TRBV11-2 to TRBJ1-1; 10 positions agree with TRBD1. CDR1 is SGHAT and CDR2 is FQNNGV in the germline V gene. J lost 6 bases, V lost 5 bases, and 3 bases had no gene match. CDR3 length: 13 residues. CDR3 in amino acids: CASSATGGAEAFF. DNA for the CDR3: TGTGCCAGCAGCGCGACAGGGGGCGCTGAAGCTTTCTTT.

The CDR3, as DNA: TGTGCCAGCGGGCTGCCCTACGAGCAGTACTTC. Its translation is CASGLPYEQYF. V is TRBV10-3 and J is TRBJ2-7, with a tentative D call TRBD2 (5 bases). Germline assignment: CDR1 ENHRY and CDR2 SYGVKD. The CDR3 is 11 amino acids. V was clipped by 10 bases and J by 2 bases, with 9 bases between them.

The chain carries TRBV28 and TRBJ1-2; D gene uncertain. V lost 6 bases to trimming and J lost 5 bases, with 10 bases between them. The CDR3 is 12 amino acids. Germline-derived CDR1 and CDR2 are MDHEN and SYDVKM. The CDR3 sequence is CASSRQTYGYTF. CDR3 DNA: TGTGCCAGCAGCCGCCAGACTTATGGCTACACCTTC.

This chain links TRBV5-4 with TRBJ2-5; D not resolved. The CDR3 is made up of 13 amino acids. Germline V gives CDR1 SGHNT, CDR2 YYREEE (reference sequence). The V end was cut by 1 base, the J end by 4 bases, with 8 bases between. CDR3 in DNA: TGTGCCAGCAGCTTGATTACGGGAGAGACCCAGTACTTC. As protein: CASSLITGETQYF.

The rearrangement joins TRBV14 to TRBJ1-1, with D possibly being TRBD1 (5 bases). CDR3 length: 15 amino acids. Per the germline V gene, CDR1 is SGHDN and CDR2 is FVKESK. V dropped 4 bases and J dropped 1 base, with 13 bases sitting between them. The CDR3 nucleotides read TGTGCCAGCAGCCGAGGCGGGGCTGCGAACACTGAAGCTTTCTTT. Protein sequence: CASSRGGAANTEAFF.

The V call is TRBV7-7, the J call TRBJ1-2, with D unresolved. The CDR3 contains 11 residues. Trimming pared 4 bases from V and 8 bases from J, leaving 8 bases between. CDR1 SSHAT and CDR2 FNYEAQ come from the germline V gene (reference sequence). In DNA form, the CDR3 reads TGTGCCAGCAGCTATCCCGGGGGCTACACCTTC. Its protein product is CASSYPGGYTF.

V gene TRBV27 combines with J gene TRBJ2-5; 8 bases are shared with TRBD1. V trimming: 5 bases; J trimming: 5 bases; junction bases outside the gene matches: 7. This CDR3 is built from 14 residues. Germline loops: CDR1 MNHEY, CDR2 SMNVEV (reference sequence). DNA of the CDR3: TGTGCCAGCAGTCGGACAGGGCTCGGGGAGACCCAGTACTTC. This codes for CASSRTGLGETQYF.

Turning to this clone: At one of its ends the junction is not consistent with the germline gene, which may arise from a read error. CDR3 residues: CASSPVGGRQETQYF. For the CDR3, the DNA is TGTGCTAGCAGCCCGGTTGGAGGTCGGCAAGAGACCCAGTACTTC. The V call is TRBV7-7, the J call TRBJ2-5; D might be TRBD2 (5 bases). The germline gives CDR1 SSHAT, CDR2 FNYEAQ (reference sequence). This CDR3 has 15 amino acids.

This clone appeared a single time. The chain recombines TRBV6-6 with TRBJ2-3; D is uncertain. V was shortened by 0 bases and J by 2 bases, with 6 bases between the two germline ends. This CDR3 spans 14 amino acids. Germline V CDR1 and CDR2: MNHNY, SVGAGI (reference sequence). CDR3 sequence reads: CASSYSGATDTQYF. CDR3 sequence (DNA): TGTGCCAGCAGTTACTCCGGAGCCACAGATACGCAGTATTTT.

This clone was counted only a few times. V is TRBV5-5 and J is TRBJ1-3, with D uncertain. There are 14 residues in the CDR3. CDR1 SGHKS and CDR2 YYEKEE come from the germline V gene (reference sequence). With 0 bases removed from V and 5 bases from J, the gap between germline ends came to 9 bases. CDR3 amino acids: CASSLEDLRNTIYF. CDR3 coding DNA: TGTGCCAGCAGCTTGGAGGACCTTCGAAACACCATATATTTT.

The gene calls are TRBV5-1 and TRBJ2-3; D gene unclear. The V gene's germline CDR1 is SGHRS and CDR2 YFSETQ. The CDR3 has 16 residues. With 0 bases removed from V and 3 bases from J, the gap between germline ends came to 14 bases. CDR3 sequence reads: CASSLEGRPGTDTQYF. Written as DNA, the CDR3 is TGCGCCAGCAGCTTGGAAGGCCGCCCTGGGACAGATACGCAGTATTTT. Based on the CDR3 plus reference TRBV5-1 and TRBJ2-3, the full variable domain is KAGVTQTPRYLIKTRGQQVTLSCSPISGHRSVSWYQQTPGQGLQFLFEYFSETQRNKGNFPGRFSGRQFSNSRSEMNVSTLELGDSALYLCASSLEGRPGTDTQYFGPGTRLTVL.

This chain connects TRBV2 to TRBJ2-1; 7 bases match TRBD1. The germline CDR1 and CDR2 sequences are SNHLY and FYNNEI. CDR3 length equals 15 residues. Losses at the gene ends were 2 bases for V and 1 base for J; bases not matched to a gene: 2. CDR3 bases: TGTGCCAGCAGTGAACTGGGACAGTCCTACAATGAGCAGTTCTTC. It translates to CASSELGQSYNEQFF.

The V call is TRBV6-1, the J call TRBJ2-7; maybe TRBD2 (6 bases). Germline assignment: CDR1 MNHNS and CDR2 SASEGT. The CDR3 runs 13 residues. V lost 8 bases, J lost 2 bases, and 13 bases lay in between. The CDR3 here is CASLGGVPYEQYF. CDR3 DNA sequence: TGTGCCAGCCTAGGCGGGGTCCCCTACGAGCAGTACTTC.

The chain recombines TRBV5-1 with TRBJ1-2; D not resolved. This CDR3 spans 15 amino acids. Trimming pared 0 bases from V and 8 bases from J, leaving 17 bases between. Germline values: CDR1 SGHRS, CDR2 YFSETQ. The CDR3 region is CASSLDMTDPGGYTF. In nucleotides, the CDR3 is TGCGCCAGCAGCTTGGATATGACCGATCCCGGGGGCTACACCTTC.

The genes are TRBV7-3 and TRBJ2-1; D may be TRBD2 (6 bases). The ends were cut back, 5 bases at V and 7 bases at J, with 18 bases in the middle. There are 15 residues in the CDR3. Germline assignment: CDR1 SGHTA and CDR2 FQGTGA. The CDR3 loop reads CASSPEGRGLNEQFF. The DNA for the CDR3 is TGTGCCAGCAGCCCCGAAGGGCGGGGTCTGAATGAGCAGTTCTTC.

This clone appeared a single time. This chain uses TRBV7-6 with TRBJ2-1; TRBD1 is a possible D gene (5 bases). The CDR3 runs 14 residues. Germline CDR1 is SGHVS and CDR2 is FNYEAQ. V was shortened by 7 bases and J by 4 bases, with 14 bases between the two germline ends. CDR3 coding DNA: TGTGCCAGCACCCCAGGGCCAGGATACAATGAGCAGTTCTTC. It encodes CASTPGPGYNEQFF.

The chain has TRBV6-1 and TRBJ1-2, with 7 bases lining up with TRBD1. This CDR3 spans 13 amino acids. V was pared by 10 bases and J by 4 bases, with 9 bases of the junction left unmatched. From germline, CDR1 is MNHNS and CDR2 SASEGT. The DNA of the CDR3 is TGTGCCATTTTGGACAGGACCCTCTATGGCTACACCTTC. As protein: CAILDRTLYGYTF.

Comments on this clone: The sample contains more than one DNA sequence encoding this CDR3. The chain joins TRBV28 to TRBJ1-5; unclear D gene. Looked up from germline, CDR1 is MDHEN and CDR2 is SYDVKM. V shed 7 bases and J shed 0 bases, with 16 bases lying between them. There are 16 residues in the CDR3. The CDR3 protein is CASKGRESYSNQPQHF. The CDR3 nucleotides are TGTGCCAGCAAGGGTAGAGAATCATATAGCAATCAGCCCCAGCATTTT.

The chain carries TRBV6-5 and TRBJ1-5; 7 bases map to TRBD1. The CDR3 contains 14 residues. Per germline, CDR1 MNHEY and CDR2 SVGAGI. Trimming cost V 2 bases and J 5 bases; bases outside gene matches: 3. For the CDR3, the DNA is TGTGCCAGCAGTTACGGGACAGACCATCAGCCCCAGCATTTT. This translates into CASSYGTDHQPQHF.

The chain joins TRBV6-6 to TRBJ1-5; 9 bases line up with TRBD1. Trimming removed 5 bases from V and 6 bases from J; junction bases left unmatched: 11. Germline loops: CDR1 MNHNY, CDR2 SVGAGI (reference sequence). The CDR3 runs to 16 residues. This CDR3 reads CASSRLGQGLSQPQHF. CDR3 in DNA: TGTGCCAGCAGTCGGTTAGGACAGGGGTTGAGTCAGCCCCAGCATTTT.

The J gene is TRBJ1-5, the V gene TRBV30, with 7 positions matching TRBD1. Germline V CDR1 and CDR2: GTSNPN, SVGIG (reference sequence). The CDR3 is 15 residues long. V lost 4 bases to trimming and J lost 2 bases; unmatched junction nucleotides: 8. CDR3 residues: CAWTSGGSGNQPQHF. The CDR3 nucleotides read TGTGCCTGGACCTCAGGGGGGAGTGGCAATCAGCCCCAGCATTTT.

The CDR3 here is CASSSPRQGNYGYTF. The DNA of the CDR3 is TGTGCCAGCAGTTCCCCGAGACAGGGCAACTATGGCTACACCTTC. This sequence joins TRBV27 and TRBJ1-2; TRBD1 matches at 7 bases. Per germline, CDR1 MNHEY and CDR2 SMNVEV (reference sequence). The CDR3 totals 15 residues. Trimming removed 4 bases from V and 2 bases from J; junction bases left unmatched: 7.

V usage is TRBV28 and J usage is TRBJ2-5; D remains ambiguous. V dropped 3 bases and J dropped 2 bases, with 7 bases sitting between them. CDR1 is MDHEN and CDR2 is SYDVKM in the germline V gene. The CDR3 has 13 residues. In DNA form, the CDR3 reads TGTGCCAGCAGTTTCTGGGGACAAGAGACCCAGTACTTC. Residues: CASSFWGQETQYF.